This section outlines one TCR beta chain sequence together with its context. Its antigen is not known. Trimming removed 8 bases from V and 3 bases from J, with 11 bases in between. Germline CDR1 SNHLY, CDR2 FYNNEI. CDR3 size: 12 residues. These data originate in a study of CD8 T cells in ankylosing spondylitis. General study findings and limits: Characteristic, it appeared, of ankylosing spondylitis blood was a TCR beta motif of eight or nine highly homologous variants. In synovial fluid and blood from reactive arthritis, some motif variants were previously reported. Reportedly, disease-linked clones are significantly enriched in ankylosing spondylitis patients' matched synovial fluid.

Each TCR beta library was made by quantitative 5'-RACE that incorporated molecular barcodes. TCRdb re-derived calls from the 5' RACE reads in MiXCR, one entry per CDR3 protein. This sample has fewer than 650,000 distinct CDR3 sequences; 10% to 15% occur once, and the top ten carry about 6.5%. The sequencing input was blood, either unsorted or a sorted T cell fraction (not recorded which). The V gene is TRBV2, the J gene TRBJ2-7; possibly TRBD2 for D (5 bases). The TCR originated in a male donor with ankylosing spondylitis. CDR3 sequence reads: CASGRHGYEQYF. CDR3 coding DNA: TGTGCCAGCGGGAGACATGGCTACGAGCAGTACTTC.